Listed below are T cell receptor beta chains from one sample, sequenced in a study of blood T cell repertoires in COVID-19. The protocol was immunoSEQ multiplex PCR, while the TCRdb copy is restricted to in-frame clones and leaves out a portion. The sample has about 35,000 clones, approximately 87% seen once. The sequenced sample was peripheral blood. All receptors come from a human donor in a cohort sampled during active COVID-19. The CDR3 runs from the conserved cysteine through the conserved F or W.

V	J	CDR3
TRBV9	TRBJ2-1	CASSVGLLTYNEQFF
TRBV5-1	TRBJ2-3	CASSSGTLVKTQYF
TRBV29-1	TRBJ1-2	CSVDREGYTF
TRBV4-1	TRBJ1-2	CASSHLSRGQGYGYTF
TRBV4-3	TRBJ2-7	CASSQSGGSYEQYF
TRBV6-2/TRBV6-3	TRBJ1-5	CASSTGTGRQPQHF
TRBV20-1	TRBJ1-5	CSASLPGRSGQPQHF
TRBV6-5	TRBJ2-5	CASTLRLAGDETQYF
TRBV18	TRBJ2-1	CASSTENEQFF
TRBV3-1/TRBV3-2	TRBJ2-7	CASSQGGYEQYF
TRBV4-1	TRBJ2-2	CASSQDGGMAGELFF
TRBV21-1	TRBJ2-3	CARHRGPPDTQYF
TRBV5-1	TRBJ2-7	CASSLNPGLTYF
TRBV6-5	TRBJ2-7	CASSYRTGGGEQYF